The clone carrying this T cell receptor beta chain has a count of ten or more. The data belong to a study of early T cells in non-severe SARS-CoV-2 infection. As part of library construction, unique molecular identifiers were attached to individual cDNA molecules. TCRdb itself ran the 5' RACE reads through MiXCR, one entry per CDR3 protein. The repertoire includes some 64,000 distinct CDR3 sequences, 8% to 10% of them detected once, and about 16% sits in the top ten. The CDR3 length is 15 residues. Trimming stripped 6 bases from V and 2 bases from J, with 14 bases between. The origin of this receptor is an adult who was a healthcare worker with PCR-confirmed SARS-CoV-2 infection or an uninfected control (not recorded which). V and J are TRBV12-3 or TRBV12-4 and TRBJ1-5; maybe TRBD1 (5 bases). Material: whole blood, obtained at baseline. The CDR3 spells CASSPGRMGNQPQHF. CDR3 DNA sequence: TGTGCCAGCAGCCCGGGACGGATGGGCAATCAGCCCCAGCATTTT.